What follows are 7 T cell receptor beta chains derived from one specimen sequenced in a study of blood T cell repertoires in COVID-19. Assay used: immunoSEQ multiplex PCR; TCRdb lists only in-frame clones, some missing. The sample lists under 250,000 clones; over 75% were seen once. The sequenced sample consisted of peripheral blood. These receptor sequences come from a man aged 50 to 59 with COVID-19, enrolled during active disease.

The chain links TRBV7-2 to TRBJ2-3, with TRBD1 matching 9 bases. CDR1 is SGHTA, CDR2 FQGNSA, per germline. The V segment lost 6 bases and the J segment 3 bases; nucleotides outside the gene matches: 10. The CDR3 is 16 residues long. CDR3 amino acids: CASSYPGTGFTDTQYF. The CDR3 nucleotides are TGTGCCAGCAGTTACCCCGGGACAGGGTTTACAGATACGCAGTATTTT.

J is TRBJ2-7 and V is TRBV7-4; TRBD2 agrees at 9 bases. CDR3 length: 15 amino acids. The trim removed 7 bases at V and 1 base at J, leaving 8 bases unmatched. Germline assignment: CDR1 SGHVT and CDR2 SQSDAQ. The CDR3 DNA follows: TGTGCCAGCACGAGGCTAGCGGGGACTTCCTACGAGCAGTACTTC. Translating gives CASTRLAGTSYEQYF.

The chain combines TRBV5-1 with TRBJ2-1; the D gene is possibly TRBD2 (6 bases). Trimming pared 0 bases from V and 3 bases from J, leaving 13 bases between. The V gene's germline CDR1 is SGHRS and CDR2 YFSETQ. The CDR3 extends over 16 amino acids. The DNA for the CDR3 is TGCGCCAGCAGCTTGGTCATGGGACTTCGCTACAATGAGCAGTTCTTC. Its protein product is CASSLVMGLRYNEQFF.

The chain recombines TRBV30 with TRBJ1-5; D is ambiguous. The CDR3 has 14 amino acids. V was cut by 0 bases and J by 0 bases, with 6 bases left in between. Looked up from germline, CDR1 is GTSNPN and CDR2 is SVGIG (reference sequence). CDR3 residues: CAWSVYYSNQPQHF. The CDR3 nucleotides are TGTGCCTGGAGTGTATACTATAGCAATCAGCCCCAGCATTTT.

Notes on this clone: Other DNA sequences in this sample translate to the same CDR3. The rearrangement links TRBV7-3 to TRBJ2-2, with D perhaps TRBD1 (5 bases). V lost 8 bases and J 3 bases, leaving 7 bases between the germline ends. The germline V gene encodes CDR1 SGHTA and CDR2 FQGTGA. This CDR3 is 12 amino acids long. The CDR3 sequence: CASSRDTGELFF. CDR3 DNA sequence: TGTGCCAGCTCCAGGGACACCGGGGAGCTGTTTTTT.

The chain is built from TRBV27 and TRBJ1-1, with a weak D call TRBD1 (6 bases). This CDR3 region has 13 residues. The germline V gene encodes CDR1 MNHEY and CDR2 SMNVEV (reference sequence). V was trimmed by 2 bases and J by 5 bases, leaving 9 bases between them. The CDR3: CASSLQRGTEAFF. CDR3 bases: TGTGCCAGCAGTTTACAGAGGGGGACTGAAGCTTTCTTT.

The DNA for the CDR3 is TGTGCCAGCAGCTTAATCGCTAGCGGGTACAATGAGCAGTTCTTC. This encodes CASSLIASGYNEQFF. The V and J genes are TRBV7-8 and TRBJ2-1, with 8 nucleotides matching TRBD2. Germline V gene sequence: CDR1 SGHVS, CDR2 FQNEAQ. Trimming at V came to 2 bases and at J to 4 bases, leaving 4 bases not matched to a gene. This CDR3 region has 15 residues. The full variable domain, with the rest looked up from reference TRBV7-8 and TRBJ2-1, is GAGVSQSPRYKVAKRGQDVALRCDPISGHVSLFWYQQALGQGPEFLTYFQNEAQLDKSGLPSDRFFAERPEGSVSTLKIQRTQQEDSAVYLCASSLIASGYNEQFFGPGTRLTVL.